These T cell receptor beta chains were read from a single sample in a study of regulatory T cells in long-lasting Graves disease. Each CDR3 protein gets one entry after TCRdb re-called the multiplex PCR reads with MiXCR. The table includes a few hundred thousand distinct CDR3 sequences, 15% to 20% detected once. This sample also belongs to another study, concerning T cells in Graves' hyperthyroidism and ophthalmopathy.

The source material was peripheral blood mononuclear cells (PBMCs), sampled at new diagnosis, from a patient treated with antithyroid drugs. These receptors all come from a woman in her 30s with Graves disease. Each CDR3 is given with its conserved first and last residue. A D gene is named only where the DNA matches it firmly. Clone size is shown for a subset of rows, as once, few, many or a class of expanded clone.

clone_size	d_call	v_call	j_call	cdr3_aa	cdr3_nt
many	NA	TRBV6-2/TRBV6-3	TRBJ1-2	CASSPGSYGYTF	TGTGCCAGCAGTCCAGGGTCCTATGGCTACACCTTC
few	NA	TRBV15	TRBJ2-2	CATSRVDSLNTGELFF	TGTGCCACCAGCAGAGTGGACAGCTTGAACACCGGGGAGCTGTTTTTT
many	NA	TRBV29-1	TRBJ1-2	CSVDRSGYTF	TGCAGCGTTGACAGGAGCGGCTACACCTTC
many	NA	TRBV5-1	TRBJ1-3	CASSLGGSTGNTIYF	TGCGCCAGCAGCTTGGGGGGGTCTACGGGAAACACCATATATTTT
many	TRBD1	TRBV12-3/TRBV12-4	TRBJ1-5	CASSPPLRQGDQPQHF	TGTGCCAGCAGCCCACCTCTTAGACAGGGGGATCAGCCCCAGCATTTT
few	NA	TRBV19	TRBJ1-6	CASRRDLSSYNSPLHF	TGTGCCAGTAGACGGGACTTGAGCTCCTATAATTCACCCCTCCACTTT
few	NA	TRBV10-1	TRBJ1-1	CASSAGTRNTEAFF	TGCGCCAGCAGTGCCGGGACGCGGAACACTGAAGCTTTCTTT
many	NA	TRBV18	TRBJ1-1	CASSPPPNLEAFF	TGTGCCAGCTCACCACCACCGAACTTGGAAGCTTTCTTT
many	NA	TRBV7-9	TRBJ1-6	CASSFEGWDSPLHF	TGTGCCAGCAGTTTTGAGGGATGGGATTCACCCCTCCACTTT
NA	NA	TRBV18	TRBJ2-1	CASSPLAAYSSYNEQFF	TGTGCCAGCTCACCATTGGCGGCCTACAGCTCCTACAATGAGCAGTTCTTC
many	NA	TRBV10-3	TRBJ1-1	CAITSGNTEAFF	TGTGCCATCACGTCCGGGAACACTGAAGCTTTCTTT
many	TRBD2	TRBV11-2	TRBJ2-1	CASSLGLAGRNEQFF	TGCGCCAGCAGTCTTGGACTAGCGGGGCGCAATGAGCAGTTCTTC
many	NA	TRBV27	TRBJ1-1	CASSRGRGAPNTEAFF	TGTGCCAGCAGCAGAGGGCGGGGGGCGCCGAACACTGAAGCTTTCTTT
once	NA	TRBV6-2/TRBV6-3	TRBJ2-6	CASRGLRSGANVLTF	TGTGCCAGCAGGGGCCTTCGGTCTGGGGCCAACGTCCTGACTTTC
NA	NA	TRBV25-1	TRBJ2-5	CASSVNTGSETQYF	TGTGCCAGCAGTGTCAATACAGGTTCGGAGACCCAGTACTTC
many	NA	TRBV4-1	TRBJ2-7	CASSQDPWPAYEQYF	TGCGCCAGCAGCCAAGATCCCTGGCCAGCCTACGAGCAGTACTTC
many	TRBD1	TRBV6-2/TRBV6-3	TRBJ1-5	CATAGQGNQPQHF	TGTGCCACCGCGGGACAGGGCAATCAGCCCCAGCATTTT
many	TRBD1	TRBV20-1	TRBJ1-1	CSATTGQGTGIDTEAFF	TGCAGTGCCACCACGGGACAGGGAACGGGGATTGACACTGAAGCTTTCTTT
many	NA	TRBV7-2	TRBJ2-7	CASSLVAAGEQYF	TGTGCCAGCAGCTTAGTTGCAGCGGGCGAGCAGTACTTC
many	NA	TRBV18	TRBJ1-2	CASFPGTDVYGYTF	TGTGCCAGCTTCCCCGGGACGGATGTTTATGGCTACACCTTC
many	NA	TRBV20-1	TRBJ2-7	CSARQGDEQYF	TGCAGTGCTAGACAGGGCGACGAGCAGTACTTC
many	NA	TRBV3-1	TRBJ2-2	CASSQEVTGELFF	TGTGCCAGCAGCCAAGAAGTCACCGGGGAGCTGTTTTTT
many	TRBD1	TRBV2	TRBJ1-2	CASSDRRDSSYTF	TGTGCCAGCAGCGACCGCCGGGACAGCTCCTACACCTTC
many	NA	TRBV7-9	TRBJ2-1	CASSNRDQDNEQFF	TGTGCCAGCAGCAACCGGGACCAGGACAATGAGCAGTTCTTC
few	NA	TRBV20-1	TRBJ1-6	CSARTGNSPLHF	TGCAGTGCCCGTACAGGAAATTCACCCCTCCACTTT
many	TRBD2	TRBV4-1	TRBJ2-2	CASSPHGASGITGELFF	TGCGCCAGCAGCCCCCACGGGGCGAGCGGGATCACCGGGGAGCTGTTTTTT
NA	NA	TRBV29-1	TRBJ1-1	CSVEREVAFF	TGCAGCGTTGAGCGGGAGGTCGCTTTCTTT
NA	TRBD2	TRBV30	TRBJ2-1	CAWRGIAGDNYNEQFF	TGTGCCTGGAGGGGTATAGCGGGAGACAACTACAATGAGCAGTTCTTC
many	TRBD1	TRBV12-3/TRBV12-4	TRBJ2-3	CASRQGQGTQYF	TGTGCCAGCAGACAGGGACAGGGGACGCAGTATTTT
many	TRBD1	TRBV5-1	TRBJ1-2	CASRGPGQGGGYTF	TGCGCCAGCAGGGGCCCGGGACAGGGAGGAGGCTACACCTTC
many	NA	TRBV7-2	TRBJ1-3	CASSLSGSSGNTIYF	TGTGCCAGCAGCTTATCGGGCAGCTCTGGAAACACCATATATTTT
many	TRBD1	TRBV6-1	TRBJ1-1	CASRHDRGKTEAFF	TGTGCCAGCAGACACGACAGGGGGAAAACTGAAGCTTTCTTT
many	TRBD1	TRBV2	TRBJ1-2	CASKVRLFERDSYVNGYTF	TGTGCCAGCAAGGTTCGTTTATTCGAGCGGGACAGTTATGTTAATGGCTACACCTTC
many	TRBD2	TRBV12-3/TRBV12-4	TRBJ2-5	CASSLSGGAGETQYF	TGTGCCAGCAGTCTTAGCGGGGGGGCCGGAGAGACCCAGTACTTC
many	NA	TRBV6-5	TRBJ1-1	CASSYERTSMNTEAFF	TGTGCCAGCAGTTACGAAAGGACTTCTATGAACACTGAAGCTTTCTTT
few	NA	TRBV13	TRBJ2-2	CASTQGSAGELFF	TGTGCCAGCACCCAGGGGTCCGCCGGGGAGCTGTTTTTT
many	NA	TRBV12-5	TRBJ2-7	CASGLWQGRTYEQYF	TGTGCTAGTGGTCTATGGCAGGGGCGGACCTACGAGCAGTACTTC